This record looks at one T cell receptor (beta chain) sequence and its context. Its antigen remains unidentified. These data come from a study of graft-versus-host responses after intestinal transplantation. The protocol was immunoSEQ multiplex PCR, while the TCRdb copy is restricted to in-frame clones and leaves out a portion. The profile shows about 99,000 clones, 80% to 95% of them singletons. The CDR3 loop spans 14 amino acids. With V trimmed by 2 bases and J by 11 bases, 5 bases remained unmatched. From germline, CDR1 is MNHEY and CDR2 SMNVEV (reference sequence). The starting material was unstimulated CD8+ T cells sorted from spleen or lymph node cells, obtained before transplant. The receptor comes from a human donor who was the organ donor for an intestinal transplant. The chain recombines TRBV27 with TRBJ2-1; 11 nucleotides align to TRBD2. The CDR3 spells CASSLGTSGTKQFF. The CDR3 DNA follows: TGTGCCAGCAGTTTAGGGACTAGCGGCACTAAGCAGTTCTTC.